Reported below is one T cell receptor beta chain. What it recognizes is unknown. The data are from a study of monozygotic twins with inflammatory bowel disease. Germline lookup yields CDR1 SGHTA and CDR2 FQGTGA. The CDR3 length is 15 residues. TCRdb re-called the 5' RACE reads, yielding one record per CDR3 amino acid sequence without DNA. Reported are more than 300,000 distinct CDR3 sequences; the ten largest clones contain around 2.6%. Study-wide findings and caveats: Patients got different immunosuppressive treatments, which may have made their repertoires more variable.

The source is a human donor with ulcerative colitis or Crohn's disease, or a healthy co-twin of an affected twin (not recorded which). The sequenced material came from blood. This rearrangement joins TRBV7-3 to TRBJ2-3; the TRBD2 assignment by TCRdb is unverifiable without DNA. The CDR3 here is CASSLGGGAIDTQYF. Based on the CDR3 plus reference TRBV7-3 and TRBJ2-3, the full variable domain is GAGVSQTPSNKVTEKGKYVELRCDPISGHTALYWYRQSLGQGPEFLIYFQGTGAADDSGLPNDRFFAVRPEGSVSTLKIQRTERGDSAVYLCASSLGGGAIDTQYFGPGTRLTVL.